This TCR beta chain originates from a study of beta chain features in type 1 diabetes. The table lists this clone with a few counts. Expressed TCRB transcripts were sequenced because the isolated RNA had all been reverse transcribed beforehand. About 3.3 million reads, on average, came from each naive, central memory and regulatory T cell sample. TCRdb's table, derived via immunoSEQ multiplex PCR, lists solely in-frame clones and lacks some. Found here are about 140,000 clones, about 10% of them singletons; the top ten hold roughly 1.3%. Per germline, CDR1 KGHSH and CDR2 LQKENI. This CDR3 has 14 residues. Losses at the gene ends were 4 bases for V and 6 bases for J; bases not matched to a gene: 3.

This clonotype was obtained from a man younger than 35 in good health. The rearrangement joins TRBV18 to TRBJ2-1; TRBD1 matches at 10 bases. Sample: naive CD4+ T cells from blood. The CDR3 reads CASSLGQGTNEQFF. CDR3 DNA: TGTGCCAGCTCACTGGGACAGGGGACCAATGAGCAGTTCTTC.